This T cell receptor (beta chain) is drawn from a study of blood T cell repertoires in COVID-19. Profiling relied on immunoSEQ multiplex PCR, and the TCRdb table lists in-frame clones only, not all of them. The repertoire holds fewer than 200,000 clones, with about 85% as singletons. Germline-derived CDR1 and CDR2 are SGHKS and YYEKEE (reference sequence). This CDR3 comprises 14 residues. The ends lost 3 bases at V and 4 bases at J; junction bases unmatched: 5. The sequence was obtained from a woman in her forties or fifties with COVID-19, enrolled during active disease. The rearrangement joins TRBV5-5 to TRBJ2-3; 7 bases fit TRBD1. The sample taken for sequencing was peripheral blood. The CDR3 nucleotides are TGTGCCAGCAGCTCCCGTCAGGGGGCAGATACGCAGTATTTT. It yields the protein CASSSRQGADTQYF.